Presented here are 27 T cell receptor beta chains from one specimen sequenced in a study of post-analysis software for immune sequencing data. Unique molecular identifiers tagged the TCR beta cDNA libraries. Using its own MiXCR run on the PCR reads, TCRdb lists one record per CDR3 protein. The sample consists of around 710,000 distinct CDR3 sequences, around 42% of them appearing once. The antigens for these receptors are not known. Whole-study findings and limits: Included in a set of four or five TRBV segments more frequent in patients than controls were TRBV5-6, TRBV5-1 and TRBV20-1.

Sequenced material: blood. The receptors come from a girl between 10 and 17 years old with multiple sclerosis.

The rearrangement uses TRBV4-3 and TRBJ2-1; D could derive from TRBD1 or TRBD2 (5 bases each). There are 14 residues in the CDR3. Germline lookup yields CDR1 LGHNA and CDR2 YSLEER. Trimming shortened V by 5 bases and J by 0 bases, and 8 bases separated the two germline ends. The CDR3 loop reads CASSGTHSYNEQFF. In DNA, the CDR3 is TGCGCCAGCAGCGGGACCCACTCCTACAATGAGCAGTTCTTC.

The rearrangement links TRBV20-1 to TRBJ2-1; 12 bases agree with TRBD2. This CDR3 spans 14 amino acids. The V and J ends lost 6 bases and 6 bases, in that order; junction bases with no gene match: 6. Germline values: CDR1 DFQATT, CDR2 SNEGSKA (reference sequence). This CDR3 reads CSATPLAGGNEQFF. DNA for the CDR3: TGCAGTGCCACCCCACTAGCGGGAGGCAATGAGCAGTTCTTC.

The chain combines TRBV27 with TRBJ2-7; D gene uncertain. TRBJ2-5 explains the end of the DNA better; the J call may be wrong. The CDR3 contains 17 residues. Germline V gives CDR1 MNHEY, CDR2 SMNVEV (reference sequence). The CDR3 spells CASSSAIPGSQGETQYF. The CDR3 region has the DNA TGTGCCAGCAGTTCAGCCATCCCCGGGTCCCAAGGGGAGACCCAGTACTTC.

CDR3 sequence reads: CSAINRGRFTDTQYF. The CDR3 nucleotides are TGCAGTGCGATCAACAGGGGGCGATTCACAGATACGCAGTATTTT. This sequence joins TRBV20-1 and TRBJ2-3, with TRBD1 identical over 9 bases. Germline V gives CDR1 DFQATT, CDR2 SNEGSKA (reference sequence). After removal of 6 bases from V and 2 bases from J, the junction contained 9 bases not matched to a gene. The CDR3 is made up of 15 amino acids.

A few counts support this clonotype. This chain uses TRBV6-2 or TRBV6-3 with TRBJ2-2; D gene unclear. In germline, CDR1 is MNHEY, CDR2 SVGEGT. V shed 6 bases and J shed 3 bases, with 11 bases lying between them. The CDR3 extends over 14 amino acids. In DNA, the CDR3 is TGTGCCAGCAGACAGCCTAGTGACACCGGGGAGCTGTTTTTT. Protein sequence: CASRQPSDTGELFF.

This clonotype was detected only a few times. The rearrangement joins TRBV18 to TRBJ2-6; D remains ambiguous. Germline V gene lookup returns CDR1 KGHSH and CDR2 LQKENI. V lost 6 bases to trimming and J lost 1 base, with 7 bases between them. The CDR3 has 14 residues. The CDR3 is CASSRESGANVLTF. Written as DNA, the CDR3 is TGTGCCAGCTCCCGAGAATCTGGGGCCAACGTCCTGACTTTC.

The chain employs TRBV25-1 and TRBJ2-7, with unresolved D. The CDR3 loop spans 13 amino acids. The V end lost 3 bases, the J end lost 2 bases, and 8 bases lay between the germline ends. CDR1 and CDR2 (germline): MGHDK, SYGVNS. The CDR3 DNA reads TGTGCCAGCAGTGACCCGCTAACCTACGAGCAGTACTTC. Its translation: CASSDPLTYEQYF.

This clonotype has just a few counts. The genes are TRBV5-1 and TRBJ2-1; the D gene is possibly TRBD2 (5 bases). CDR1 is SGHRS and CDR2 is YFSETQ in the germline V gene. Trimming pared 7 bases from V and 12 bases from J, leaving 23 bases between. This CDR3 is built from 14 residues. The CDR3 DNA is TGCGCCAGCGCCCCCCGGGATCTCACCCAATGGCAGTTCTTC. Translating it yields CASAPRDLTQWQFF.

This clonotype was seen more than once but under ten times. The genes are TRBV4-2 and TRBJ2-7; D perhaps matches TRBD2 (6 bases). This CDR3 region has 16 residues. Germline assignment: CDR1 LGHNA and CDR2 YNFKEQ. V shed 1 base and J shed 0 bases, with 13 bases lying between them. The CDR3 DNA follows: TGTGCCAGCAGCCAAGTTATAGCGGAAAACTCCTACGAGCAGTACTTC. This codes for CASSQVIAENSYEQYF.

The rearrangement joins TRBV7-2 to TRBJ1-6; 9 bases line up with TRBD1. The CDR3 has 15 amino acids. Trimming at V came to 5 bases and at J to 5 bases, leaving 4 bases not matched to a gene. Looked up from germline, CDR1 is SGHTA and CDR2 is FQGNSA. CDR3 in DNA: TGTGCCAGCAGCAGGGGACAGGGTAATAATTCACCCCTCCACTTT. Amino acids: CASSRGQGNNSPLHF.

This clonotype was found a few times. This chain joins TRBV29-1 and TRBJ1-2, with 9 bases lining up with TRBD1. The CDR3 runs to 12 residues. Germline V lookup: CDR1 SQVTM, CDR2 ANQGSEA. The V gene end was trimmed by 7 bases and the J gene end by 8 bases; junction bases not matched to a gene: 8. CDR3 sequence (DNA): TGCAGCGCTTTGGGACAGGGAAGCGGCTACACCTTC. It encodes CSALGQGSGYTF.

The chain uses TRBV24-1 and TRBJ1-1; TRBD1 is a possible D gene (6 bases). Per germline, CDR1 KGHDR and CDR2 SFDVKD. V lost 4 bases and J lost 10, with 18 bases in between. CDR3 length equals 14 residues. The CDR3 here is CATSDLSTGAGAFF. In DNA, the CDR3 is TGTGCCACCAGTGACCTATCGACGGGGGCGGGAGCTTTCTTT.

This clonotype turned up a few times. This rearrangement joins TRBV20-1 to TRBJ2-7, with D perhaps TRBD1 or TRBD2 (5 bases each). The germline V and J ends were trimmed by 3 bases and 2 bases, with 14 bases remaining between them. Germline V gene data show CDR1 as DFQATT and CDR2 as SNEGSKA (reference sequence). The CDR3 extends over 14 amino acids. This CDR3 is CSASVTGRPYEQYF. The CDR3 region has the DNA TGCAGTGCTAGTGTTACGGGGCGCCCCTACGAGCAGTACTTC.

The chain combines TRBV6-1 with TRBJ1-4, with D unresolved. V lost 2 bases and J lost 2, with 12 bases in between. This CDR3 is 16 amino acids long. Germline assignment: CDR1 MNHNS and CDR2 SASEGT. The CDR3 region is CASSEWWRRTNEKLFF. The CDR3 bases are TGTGCCAGCAGTGAATGGTGGAGAAGGACTAATGAAAAACTGTTTTTT.

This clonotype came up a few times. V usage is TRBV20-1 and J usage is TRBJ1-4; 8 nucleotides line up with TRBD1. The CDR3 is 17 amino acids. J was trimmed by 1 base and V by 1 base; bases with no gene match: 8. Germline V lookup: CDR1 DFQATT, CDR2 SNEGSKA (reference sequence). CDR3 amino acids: CSARVPGQGGTNEKLFF. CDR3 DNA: TGCAGTGCTAGAGTCCCCGGACAGGGTGGAACTAATGAAAAACTGTTTTTT.

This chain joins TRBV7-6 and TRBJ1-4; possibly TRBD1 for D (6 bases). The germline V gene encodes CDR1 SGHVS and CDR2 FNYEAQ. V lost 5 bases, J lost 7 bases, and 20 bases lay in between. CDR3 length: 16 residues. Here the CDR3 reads CASSPLGGGLAEKLFF. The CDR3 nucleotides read TGTGCCAGCAGCCCCCTCGGGGGCGGTTTGGCTGAAAAACTGTTTTTT.

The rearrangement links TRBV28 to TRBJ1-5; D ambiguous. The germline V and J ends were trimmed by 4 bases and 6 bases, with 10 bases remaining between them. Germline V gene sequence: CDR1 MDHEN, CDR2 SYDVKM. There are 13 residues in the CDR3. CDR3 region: CASSSPTGQPQHF. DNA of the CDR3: TGTGCCAGCAGTTCCCCCACCGGTCAGCCCCAGCATTTT. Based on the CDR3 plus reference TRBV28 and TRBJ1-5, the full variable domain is DVKVTQSSRYLVKRTGEKVFLECVQDMDHENMFWYRQDPGLGLRLIYFSYDVKMKEKGDIPEGYSVSREKKERFSLILESASTNQTSMYLCASSSPTGQPQHFGDGTRLSIL.

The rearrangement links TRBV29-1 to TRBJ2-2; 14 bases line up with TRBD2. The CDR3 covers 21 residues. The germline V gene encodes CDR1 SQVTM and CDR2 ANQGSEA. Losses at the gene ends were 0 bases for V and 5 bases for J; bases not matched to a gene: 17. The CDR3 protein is CSVEDPGPGTSGSLGTGELFF. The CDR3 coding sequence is TGCAGCGTTGAAGACCCAGGCCCCGGGACTAGCGGGAGTTTGGGTACCGGGGAGCTGTTTTTT.

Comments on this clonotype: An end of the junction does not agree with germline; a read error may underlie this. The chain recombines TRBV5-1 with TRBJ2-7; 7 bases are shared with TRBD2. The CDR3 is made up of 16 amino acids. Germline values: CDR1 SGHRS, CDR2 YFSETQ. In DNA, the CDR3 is TGCGCCAGCAGCTTGTTCGGGAGGCCCCTCTCCTGCGAGCAGTACTTC. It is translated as CASSLFGRPLSCEQYF.

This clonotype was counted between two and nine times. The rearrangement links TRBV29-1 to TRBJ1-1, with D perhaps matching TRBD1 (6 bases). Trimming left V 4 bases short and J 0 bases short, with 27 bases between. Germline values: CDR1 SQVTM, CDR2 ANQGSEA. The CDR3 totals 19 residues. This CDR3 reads CSVALAMGALPTLNTEAFF. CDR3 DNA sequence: TGCAGCGTTGCCCTAGCGATGGGGGCACTCCCGACGCTGAACACTGAAGCTTTCTTT.

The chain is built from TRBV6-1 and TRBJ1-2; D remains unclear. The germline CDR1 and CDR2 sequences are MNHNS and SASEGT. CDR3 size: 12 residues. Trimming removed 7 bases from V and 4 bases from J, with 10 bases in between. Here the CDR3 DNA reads TGTGCCAGCACGGCCAGGCCCTATGGCTACACCTTC. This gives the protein CASTARPYGYTF.

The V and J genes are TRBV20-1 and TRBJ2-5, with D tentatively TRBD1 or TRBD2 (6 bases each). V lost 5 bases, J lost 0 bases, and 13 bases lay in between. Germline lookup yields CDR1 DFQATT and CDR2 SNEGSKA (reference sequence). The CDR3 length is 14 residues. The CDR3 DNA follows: TGCAGTGCTGCTCGGAGGGACAACCAAGAGACCCAGTACTTC. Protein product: CSAARRDNQETQYF.

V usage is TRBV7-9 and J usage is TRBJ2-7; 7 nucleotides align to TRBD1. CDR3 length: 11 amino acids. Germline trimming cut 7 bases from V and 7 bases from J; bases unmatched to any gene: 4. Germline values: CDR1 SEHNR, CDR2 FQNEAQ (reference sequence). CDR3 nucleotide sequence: TGTGCCAGCACCACCAGGGGGGAGCAGTACTTC. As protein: CASTTRGEQYF.

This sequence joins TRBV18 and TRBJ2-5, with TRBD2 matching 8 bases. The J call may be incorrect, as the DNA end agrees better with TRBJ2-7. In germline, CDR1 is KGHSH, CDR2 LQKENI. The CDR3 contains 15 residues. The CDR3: CASSPPPAGDYEQYF. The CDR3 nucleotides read TGTGCCAGCTCACCACCGCCAGCGGGGGACTACGAGCAGTACTTC.

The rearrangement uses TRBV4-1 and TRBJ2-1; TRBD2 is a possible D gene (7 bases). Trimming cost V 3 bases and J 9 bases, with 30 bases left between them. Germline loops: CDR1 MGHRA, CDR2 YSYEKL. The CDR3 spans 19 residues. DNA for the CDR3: TGCGCCAGCAGCCAGCCTCCCTTGGGGGCGGGAGTTGTTTATGGTGAGCAGTTCTTC. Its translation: CASSQPPLGAGVVYGEQFF.

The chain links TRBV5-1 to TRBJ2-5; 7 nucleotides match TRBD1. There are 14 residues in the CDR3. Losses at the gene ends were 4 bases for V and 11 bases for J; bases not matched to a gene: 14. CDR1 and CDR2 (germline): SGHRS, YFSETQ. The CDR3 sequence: CASSTGTMQGEQYF. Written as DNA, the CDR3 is TGCGCCAGCAGCACGGGGACGATGCAGGGGGAGCAGTACTTC.

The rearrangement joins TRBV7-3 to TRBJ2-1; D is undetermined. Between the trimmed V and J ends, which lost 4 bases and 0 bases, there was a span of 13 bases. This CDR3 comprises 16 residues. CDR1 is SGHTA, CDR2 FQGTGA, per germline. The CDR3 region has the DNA TGTGCCAGCAGCTCCACGGGCAGGAGCTCCTACAATGAGCAGTTCTTC. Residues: CASSSTGRSSYNEQFF. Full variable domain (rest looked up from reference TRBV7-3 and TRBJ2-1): GAGVSQTPSNKVTEKGKYVELRCDPISGHTALYWYRQSLGQGPEFLIYFQGTGAADDSGLPNDRFFAVRPEGSVSTLKIQRTERGDSAVYLCASSSTGRSSYNEQFFGPGTRLTVL.